This is a list of T cell receptor beta chains from one sample in a study of blood T cell repertoires in COVID-19. Using immunoSEQ multiplex PCR, the repertoire was profiled, and TCRdb retains in-frame clones only, with some absent. In the table there are 170,000 or so clones, 65% to 85% of which are singletons. Sequencing used peripheral blood. These receptors were collected from a woman in her sixties or seventies with acute or convalescent COVID-19. The conserved cysteine and the conserved F or W are not part of the CDR3 here.

J,V,CDR3
TRBJ2-2,TRBV4-3,ASSQEQGARAGELF
TRBJ2-3,TRBV5-1,ASSLQFREWDTQY
TRBJ1-2,TRBV9,ASSFRTERDGYT
TRBJ2-3,TRBV7-3,ASSSGLPFQY
TRBJ1-6,TRBV5-6,ASSFSKTGVYNSPLH
TRBJ1-5,TRBV9,ASSVETGWNQPQH
TRBJ1-5,TRBV6-2/TRBV6-3,ASSLRPAGEQPQH
TRBJ1-6,TRBV24-1,ATSDSHRHRAYNSPLH
TRBJ1-2,TRBV5-1,ASSLFTGGGYT
TRBJ1-2,TRBV7-3,ASSLSGGYGYT
TRBJ2-7,TRBV3-1/TRBV3-2,ASSPPGQPYEQY
TRBJ2-1,TRBV15,ATSPSGQGDYNEQF
TRBJ2-1,TRBV7-2,ASSLAESGGATVSF
TRBJ1-5,TRBV19,ASGGYQPQH
TRBJ1-2,TRBV29-1,SVEGGTGYGYT
TRBJ1-3,TRBV4-2,ASSQSQVFSGNTIY
TRBJ1-2,TRBV5-4,ASGGLWDSLLRDGYT
TRBJ1-1,TRBV6-5,ASSYGRRNTEAF
TRBJ2-1,TRBV5-1,ASSSGQVSYNEQF
TRBJ2-2,TRBV2,ASSTPGMRGMMVTGELF
TRBJ2-5,TRBV12-3/TRBV12-4,ASSTVEETQY
TRBJ1-1,TRBV5-1,ASSLVGARTEAF
TRBJ1-4,TRBV18,ASSPSGSGGGNEKLF
TRBJ2-6,TRBV27,ASRSQGAPSGANVLT
TRBJ2-7,TRBV29-1,SVEKGTSGEQY
TRBJ2-2,TRBV7-3,ASSLILASNTGELF
TRBJ1-2,TRBV12-3/TRBV12-4,ASSYGELVGYT
TRBJ2-3,TRBV5-8,ASSYQGGLAGGTDTQY
TRBJ1-2,TRBV5-1,ASSSDRGREHGYT
TRBJ2-1,TRBV4-3,ASSQAGGYNEQF
TRBJ2-7,TRBV28,ASSLFQGVHEQY
TRBJ2-7,TRBV5-1,ASSLGRGISYEQY
TRBJ1-2,TRBV12-3/TRBV12-4,ASSQDRNYGYT
TRBJ1-1,TRBV19,ASSIARLNTEAF
TRBJ1-6,TRBV27,ASSLSDSPLH
TRBJ1-1,TRBV12-1,ASSFDRDMNTEAF
TRBJ2-3,TRBV20-1,SASSGGVADTQY
TRBJ1-2,TRBV5-4,ASSRSGTGASNYGYT
TRBJ2-5,TRBV7-6,ASSLVGTGPQETQY
TRBJ1-5,TRBV19,ASSSQTGGRNQPQH
TRBJ1-4,TRBV7-2,ASSNTGTGSEKLF
TRBJ1-1,TRBV30,AWSMSEFTEAF
TRBJ1-3,TRBV7-2,ASSRDRGNTIY
TRBJ1-3,TRBV28,ASSFPGSGNTIY
TRBJ1-1,TRBV10-3,ATRSLPGNTEAF
TRBJ1-4,TRBV10-1,ASSPETNEKLF
TRBJ1-3,TRBV5-5,ASSLLFGQPIFSGNTIY
TRBJ1-1,TRBV7-2,ASSSNPTVNTEAF
TRBJ2-5,TRBV11-2,ASSPGRAGLETQY
TRBJ1-2,TRBV7-9,ASSRQGGGDGYT
TRBJ2-7,TRBV6-6,ASSYSSIYEQY
TRBJ2-1,TRBV14,ASSQGFGTSGGLDEQF
TRBJ1-2,TRBV6-5,ASRLRTASNYGYT
TRBJ2-1,TRBV6-2/TRBV6-3,ASSGQGLNEQF
TRBJ2-2,TRBV18,ASSYGQRYTGELF